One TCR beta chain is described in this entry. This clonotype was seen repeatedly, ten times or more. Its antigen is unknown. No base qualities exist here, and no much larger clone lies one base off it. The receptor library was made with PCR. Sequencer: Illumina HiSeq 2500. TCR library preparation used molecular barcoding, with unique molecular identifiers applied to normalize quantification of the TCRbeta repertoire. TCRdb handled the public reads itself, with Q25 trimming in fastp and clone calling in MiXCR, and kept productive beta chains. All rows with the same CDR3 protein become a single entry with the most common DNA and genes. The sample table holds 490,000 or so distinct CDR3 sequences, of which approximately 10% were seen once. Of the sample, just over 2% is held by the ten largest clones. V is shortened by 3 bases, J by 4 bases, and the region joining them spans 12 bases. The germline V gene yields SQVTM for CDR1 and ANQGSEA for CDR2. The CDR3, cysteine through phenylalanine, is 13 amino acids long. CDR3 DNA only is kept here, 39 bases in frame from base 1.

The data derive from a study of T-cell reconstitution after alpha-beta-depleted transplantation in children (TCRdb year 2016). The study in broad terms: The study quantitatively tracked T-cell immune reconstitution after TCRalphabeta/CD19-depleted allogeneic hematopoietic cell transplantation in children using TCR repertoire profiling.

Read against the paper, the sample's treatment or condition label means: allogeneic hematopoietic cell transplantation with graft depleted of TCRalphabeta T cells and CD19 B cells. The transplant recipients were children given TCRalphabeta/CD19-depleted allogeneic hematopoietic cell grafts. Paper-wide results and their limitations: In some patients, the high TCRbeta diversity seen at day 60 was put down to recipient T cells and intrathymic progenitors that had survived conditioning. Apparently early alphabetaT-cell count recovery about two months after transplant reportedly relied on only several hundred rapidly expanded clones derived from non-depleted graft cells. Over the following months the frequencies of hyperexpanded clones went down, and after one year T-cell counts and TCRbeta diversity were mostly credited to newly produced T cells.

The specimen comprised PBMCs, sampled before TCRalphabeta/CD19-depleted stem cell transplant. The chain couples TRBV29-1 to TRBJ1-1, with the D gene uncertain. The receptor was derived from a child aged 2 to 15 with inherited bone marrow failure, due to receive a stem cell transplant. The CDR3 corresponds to CSVEEGSGTEAFF. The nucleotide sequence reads TGCAGCGTTGAGGAGGGTTCGGGCACTGAAGCTTTCTTT.